This TCR beta chain was documented in a study of T cell responses to AZD1222 COVID-19 vaccine. Study-wide findings and caveats: A mostly white British donor set with more females was recruited, and clonal diversity was possibly underestimated. Nearly half of unique spike-specific TCRs reportedly avoided B.1.351 and B.1.1.7 mutated regions. Spike-specific TCR breadth and depth grew following two AZD1222 doses. All repertoire sampling was performed exclusively after the peak T cell response.

Method: immunoSEQ multiplex PCR; TCRdb's copy keeps in-frame clones and lacks some. The sample shows 100,000 to 150,000 clones, approximately 90% of them seen only once. Trimming removed 6 bases from V and 3 bases from J, with 6 bases in between. This CDR3 comprises 13 residues. CDR1 SNHLY and CDR2 FYNNEI come from the germline V gene. This clone has a single count. Its target is unknown. Source: peripheral blood, taken on day 0 of AZD1222 vaccination. The rearrangement links TRBV2 to TRBJ1-6; no definite D call. The sequence came from an adult in good health. CDR3 sequence reads: CASRGVYNSPLHF. The CDR3 nucleotides are TGTGCCAGCAGAGGAGTCTATAATTCACCCCTCCACTTT. The full variable domain, rest sourced from reference TRBV2 and TRBJ1-6, is EPEVTQTPSHQVTQMGQEVILRCVPISNHLYFYWYRQILGQKVEFLVSFYNNEISEKSEIFDDQFSVERPDGSNFTLKIRSTKLEDSAMYFCASRGVYNSPLHFGNGTRLTVT.